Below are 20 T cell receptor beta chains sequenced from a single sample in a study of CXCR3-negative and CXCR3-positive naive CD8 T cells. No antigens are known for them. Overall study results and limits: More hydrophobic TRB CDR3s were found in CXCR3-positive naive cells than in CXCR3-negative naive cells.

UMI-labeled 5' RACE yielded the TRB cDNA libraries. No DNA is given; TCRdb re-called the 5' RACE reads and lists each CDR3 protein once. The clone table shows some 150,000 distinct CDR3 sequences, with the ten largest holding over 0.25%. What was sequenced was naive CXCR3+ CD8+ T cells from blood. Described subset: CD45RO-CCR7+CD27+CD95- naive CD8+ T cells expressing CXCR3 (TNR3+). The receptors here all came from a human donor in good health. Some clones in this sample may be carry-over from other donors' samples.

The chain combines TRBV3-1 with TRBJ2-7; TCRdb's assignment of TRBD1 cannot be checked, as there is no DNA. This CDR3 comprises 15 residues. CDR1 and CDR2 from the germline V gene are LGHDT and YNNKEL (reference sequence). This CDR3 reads CASSQAGQYVYEQYF.

CDR3 in amino acids: CASSPPGGRTEAFF. The rearrangement links TRBV12-3 or TRBV12-4 to TRBJ1-1. There are 14 residues in the CDR3.

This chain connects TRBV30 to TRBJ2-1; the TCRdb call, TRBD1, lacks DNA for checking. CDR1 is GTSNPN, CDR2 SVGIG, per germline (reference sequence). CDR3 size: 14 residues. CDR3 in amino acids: CAWMTGGAINEQFF. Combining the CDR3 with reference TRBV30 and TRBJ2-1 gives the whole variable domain SQTIHQWPATLVQPVGSPLSLECTVEGTSNPNLYWYRQAAGRGLQLLFYSVGIGQISSEVPQNLSASRPQDRQFILSSKKLLLSDSGFYLCAWMTGGAINEQFFGPGTRLTVL.

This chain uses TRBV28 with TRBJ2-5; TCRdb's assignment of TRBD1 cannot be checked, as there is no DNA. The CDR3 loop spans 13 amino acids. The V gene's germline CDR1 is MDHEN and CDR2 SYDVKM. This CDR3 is CASSPGGQETQYF.

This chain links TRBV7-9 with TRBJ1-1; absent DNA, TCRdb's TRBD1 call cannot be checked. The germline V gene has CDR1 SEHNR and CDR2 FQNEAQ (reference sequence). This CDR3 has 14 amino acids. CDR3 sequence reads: CASRSDRPNTEAFF.

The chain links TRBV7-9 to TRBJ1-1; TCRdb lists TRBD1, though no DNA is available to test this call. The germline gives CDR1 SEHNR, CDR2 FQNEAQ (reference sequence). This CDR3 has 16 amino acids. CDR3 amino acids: CASSPNEGELNTEAFF.

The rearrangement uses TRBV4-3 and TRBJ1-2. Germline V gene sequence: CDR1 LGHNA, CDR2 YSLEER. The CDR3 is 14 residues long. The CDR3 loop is CASSQDAANYGYTF.

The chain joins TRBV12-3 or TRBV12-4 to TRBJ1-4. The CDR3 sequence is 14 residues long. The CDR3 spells CASSLSATNEKLFF.

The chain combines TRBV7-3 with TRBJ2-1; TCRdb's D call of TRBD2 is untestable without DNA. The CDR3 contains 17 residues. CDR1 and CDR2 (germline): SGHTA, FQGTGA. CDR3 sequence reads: CASSRGLGLAGEGEQFF.

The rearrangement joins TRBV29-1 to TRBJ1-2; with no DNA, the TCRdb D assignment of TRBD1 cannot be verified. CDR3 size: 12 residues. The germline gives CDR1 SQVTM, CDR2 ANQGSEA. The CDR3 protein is CSVEYREIGYTF.

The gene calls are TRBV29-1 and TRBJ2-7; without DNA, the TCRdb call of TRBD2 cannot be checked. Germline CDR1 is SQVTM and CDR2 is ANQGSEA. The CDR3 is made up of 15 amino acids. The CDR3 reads CSVEVIQRESHEQYF.

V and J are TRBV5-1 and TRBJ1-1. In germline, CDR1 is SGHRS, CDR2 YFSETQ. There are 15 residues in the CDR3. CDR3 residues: CASSFNYGNGVEAFF.

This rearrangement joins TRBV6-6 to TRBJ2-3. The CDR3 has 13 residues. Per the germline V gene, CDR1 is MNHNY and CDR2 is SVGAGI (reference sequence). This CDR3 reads CASSEIYTDTQYF.

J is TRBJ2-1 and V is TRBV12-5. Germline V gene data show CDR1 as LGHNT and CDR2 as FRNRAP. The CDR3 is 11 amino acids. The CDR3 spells CASGFPNEQFF.

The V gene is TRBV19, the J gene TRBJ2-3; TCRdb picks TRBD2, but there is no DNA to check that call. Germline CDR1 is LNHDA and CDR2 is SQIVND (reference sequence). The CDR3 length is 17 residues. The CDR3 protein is CASSIDGAGRSTDTQYF. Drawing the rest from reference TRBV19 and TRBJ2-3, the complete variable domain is DGGITQSPKYLFRKEGQNVTLSCEQNLNHDAMYWYRQDPGQGLRLIYYSQIVNDFQKGDIAEGYSVSREKKESFPLTVTSAQKNPTAFYLCASSIDGAGRSTDTQYFGPGTRLTVL.

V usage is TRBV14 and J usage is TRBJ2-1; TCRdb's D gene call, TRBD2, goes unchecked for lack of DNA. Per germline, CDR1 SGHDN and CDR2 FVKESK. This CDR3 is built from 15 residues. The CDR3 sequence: CASSFGAGGPGEQFF. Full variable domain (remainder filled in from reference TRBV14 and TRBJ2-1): EAGVTQFPSHSVIEKGQTVTLRCDPISGHDNLYWYRRVMGKEIKFLLHFVKESKQDESGMPNNRFLAERTGGTYSTLKVQPAELEDSGVYFCASSFGAGGPGEQFFGPGTRLTVL.

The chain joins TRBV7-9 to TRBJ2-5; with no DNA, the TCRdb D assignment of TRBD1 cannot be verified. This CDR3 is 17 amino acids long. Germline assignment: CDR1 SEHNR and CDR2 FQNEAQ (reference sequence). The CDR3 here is CASSPPEQGQYQETQYF.

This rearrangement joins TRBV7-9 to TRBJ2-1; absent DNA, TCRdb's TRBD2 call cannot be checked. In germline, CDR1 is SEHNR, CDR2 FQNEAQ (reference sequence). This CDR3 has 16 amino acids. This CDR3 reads CASSLGGTSGGGEQFF.

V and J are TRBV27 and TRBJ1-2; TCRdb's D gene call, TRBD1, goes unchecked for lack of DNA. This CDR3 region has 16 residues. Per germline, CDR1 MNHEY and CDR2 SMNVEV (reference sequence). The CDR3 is CASSFNVGGRGNGYTF.

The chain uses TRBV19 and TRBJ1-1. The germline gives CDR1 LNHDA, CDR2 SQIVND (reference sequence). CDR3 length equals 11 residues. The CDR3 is CASTAGTEAFF.